One and the same sample provided the 29 T cell receptor beta chains below, sequenced in a study of PD-1 blockade in classical Hodgkin lymphoma. In every patient, relapse followed autologous stem cell transplantation, while exposure to brentuximab vedotin differed. Method: immunoSEQ multiplex PCR; TCRdb's copy keeps in-frame clones and lacks some. The sample yields about 97,000 clones, over 80% seen once. The sequenced sample was peripheral blood mononuclear cells (PBMCs), obtained at baseline. The receptor set was obtained from a human donor with classical Hodgkin lymphoma.

The chain carries TRBV10-2 and TRBJ2-1; 12 bases align to TRBD2. V gave up 5 bases and J gave up 9 bases; unmatched junction bases: 8. The CDR3 has 15 amino acids. Looked up from germline, CDR1 is WSHSY and CDR2 is SAAADI. CDR3 sequence (DNA): TGCGCCAGCAGTACCACTAGCGGGAGGACTGGTGAGCAGTTCTTC. It is translated as CASSTTSGRTGEQFF.

The chain has TRBV5-4 and TRBJ2-5; D unclear. The CDR3 is 13 residues long. Germline-derived CDR1 and CDR2 are SGHNT and YYREEE (reference sequence). V was cut by 5 bases and J by 2 bases, with 10 bases left in between. The CDR3 region is CASRGILQETQYF. CDR3 sequence (DNA): TGTGCCAGCAGGGGGATCCTACAAGAGACCCAGTACTTC. The whole variable domain, filled in from reference TRBV5-4 and TRBJ2-5, reads ETGVTQSPTHLIKTRGQQVTLRCSSQSGHNTVSWYQQALGQGPQFIFQYYREEENGRGNFPPRFSGLQFPNYSSELNVNALELDDSALYLCASRGILQETQYFGPGTRLLVL.

The genes are TRBV10-3 and TRBJ1-3, with D possibly matching TRBD1 (6 bases). Looked up from germline, CDR1 is ENHRY and CDR2 is SYGVKD. The V gene lost 3 bases and the J gene lost 0 bases, with 9 bases spanning the gap. This CDR3 comprises 15 residues. The CDR3 nucleotides are TGTGCCATCAGTGAACAGGGCTCCTCTGGAAACACCATATATTTT. Encoded protein: CAISEQGSSGNTIYF.

J is TRBJ2-1 and V is TRBV9, with D maybe TRBD2 (7 bases). The CDR3 totals 16 residues. Germline V gene lookup returns CDR1 SGDLS and CDR2 YYNGEE. V lost 7 bases, J lost 6 bases, and 23 bases lay in between. CDR3 sequence: CASSRGAGASSNEQFF. CDR3 sequence (DNA): TGTGCCAGCTCCCGGGGGGCGGGAGCCAGTAGCAATGAGCAGTTCTTC.

This clone was recorded once. The rearrangement links TRBV19 to TRBJ2-2; D gene uncertain. The V gene lost 7 bases and the J gene lost 5 bases, with 8 bases spanning the gap. Germline CDR1 is LNHDA and CDR2 is SQIVND (reference sequence). This CDR3 comprises 12 residues. CDR3 residues: CASTFGTGELFF. For the CDR3, the DNA is TGTGCCAGTACGTTCGGAACCGGGGAGCTGTTTTTT.

This clone showed up just once. V is TRBV19 and J is TRBJ2-2, with TRBD2 identical over 10 bases. The CDR3 sequence is 15 residues long. V dropped 5 bases and J dropped 6; count of bases not matched to a gene: 6. Germline V lookup: CDR1 LNHDA, CDR2 SQIVND (reference sequence). This CDR3 is CASSALAGDAGELFF. The CDR3 nucleotides are TGTGCCAGTAGTGCCCTAGCGGGAGACGCCGGGGAGCTGTTTTTT.

The V call is TRBV11-3, the J call TRBJ1-3; D remains ambiguous. V was shortened by 1 base and J by 4 bases, with 5 bases between the two germline ends. Germline V gives CDR1 SGHNT, CDR2 YENEEA. This CDR3 comprises 13 residues. The CDR3 nucleotides read TGTGCCAGCAGCTTAGGGCCCGGAAACACCATATATTTT. Translation: CASSLGPGNTIYF.

CDR3 sequence: CAISRGPLSGNTIYF. Here the CDR3 DNA reads TGTGCCATCAGTCGAGGGCCTCTCTCTGGAAACACCATATATTTT. The chain links TRBV10-3 to TRBJ1-3; D gene uncertain. With 5 bases removed from V and 0 bases from J, the gap between germline ends came to 11 bases. Germline values: CDR1 ENHRY, CDR2 SYGVKD. The CDR3 runs to 15 residues.

This clone has more than one count but fewer than ten. CDR3 region: CASSLGLQMLGGDTEAFF. The DNA for the CDR3 is TGCGCCAGCAGCTTGGGCTTACAGATGCTCGGGGGAGACACTGAAGCTTTCTTT. The rearrangement joins TRBV5-1 to TRBJ1-1; possible D gene TRBD1, 5 bases. This CDR3 spans 18 amino acids. V lost 0 bases, J lost 3 bases, and 21 bases lay in between. Germline lookup yields CDR1 SGHRS and CDR2 YFSETQ.

This clone was recorded many times. The gene calls are TRBV28 and TRBJ2-1; the D gene is possibly TRBD2 (5 bases). The V end was cut by 0 bases, the J end by 5 bases, with 8 bases between. CDR1 MDHEN and CDR2 SYDVKM come from the germline V gene. This CDR3 spans 14 amino acids. For the CDR3, the DNA is TGTGCCAGCAGTTTATGGACTACGGACAATGAGCAGTTCTTC. Translated, it gives CASSLWTTDNEQFF. Variable domain in full (rest from reference TRBV28 and TRBJ2-1): DVKVTQSSRYLVKRTGEKVFLECVQDMDHENMFWYRQDPGLGLRLIYFSYDVKMKEKGDIPEGYSVSREKKERFSLILESASTNQTSMYLCASSLWTTDNEQFFGPGTRLTVL.

CDR3 bases: TGCGCCAGCAGCCAAGATCCGGGACACCTAAATCAGCCCCAGCATTTT. Encoded protein: CASSQDPGHLNQPQHF. The chain couples TRBV4-1 to TRBJ1-5; tentative D call: TRBD1 (6 bases). Germline CDR1 reads MGHRA; CDR2 reads YSYEKL. V was clipped by 0 bases and J by 4 bases, with 13 bases between them. The CDR3 consists of 16 residues.

The J gene is TRBJ2-3, the V gene TRBV28; no clear D gene. CDR1 MDHEN and CDR2 SYDVKM come from the germline V gene. The V end lost 7 bases, the J end lost 0 bases, and 8 bases lay between the germline ends. This CDR3 is built from 13 residues. The CDR3 nucleotides read TGTGCCAGCAACGGTCCTAGCACAGATACGCAGTATTTT. It is translated as CASNGPSTDTQYF.

CDR3 sequence: CASSLSSRRGLNTEAFF. The CDR3 DNA sequence: TGTGCCAGCAGCTTATCCAGTCGCAGGGGATTGAACACTGAAGCTTTCTTT. The chain is built from TRBV13 and TRBJ1-1; D possibly corresponds to TRBD1 (6 bases). This CDR3 spans 17 amino acids. Per the germline V gene, CDR1 is PRHDT and CDR2 is FYEKMQ (reference sequence). V shed 2 bases and J shed 0 bases, with 16 bases lying between them.

This chain links TRBV6-5 with TRBJ2-7; perhaps TRBD1 as D (5 bases). The CDR3 length is 14 residues. CDR1 MNHEY and CDR2 SVGAGI come from the germline V gene. Trimming took 7 bases from V and 0 from J, leaving 13 bases between them. The CDR3 DNA sequence: TGTGCCAGCACAAGGACAAGCCTCTCCTACGAGCAGTACTTC. As protein: CASTRTSLSYEQYF.

V is TRBV9 and J is TRBJ2-7, with 8 bases identical to TRBD2. Germline trimming cut 5 bases from V and 3 bases from J; bases unmatched to any gene: 16. Germline V gene lookup returns CDR1 SGDLS and CDR2 YYNGEE. The CDR3 is 17 amino acids. CDR3 nucleotide sequence: TGTGCCAGCAGTCCCTCGGGGGGGGCATGGGATGTCTACGAGCAGTACTTC. Its translation is CASSPSGGAWDVYEQYF. Full variable domain (remainder filled in from reference TRBV9 and TRBJ2-7): DSGVTQTPKHLITATGQRVTLRCSPRSGDLSVYWYQQSLDQGLQFLIQYYNGEERAKGNILERFSAQQFPDLHSELNLSSLELGDSALYFCASSPSGGAWDVYEQYFGPGTRLTVT.

The V and J genes are TRBV5-4 and TRBJ2-3; TRBD2 agrees at 8 bases. CDR1 and CDR2 from the germline V gene are SGHNT and YYREEE (reference sequence). The CDR3 runs to 15 residues. J gave up 2 bases and V 2 bases, and 4 bases lay outside the gene matches. CDR3 nucleotide sequence: TGTGCCAGCAGCTTCGCTAGCGGGTCCACAGATACGCAGTATTTT. This sequence encodes CASSFASGSTDTQYF. The full variable domain, its missing parts supplied by reference TRBV5-4 and TRBJ2-3, is ETGVTQSPTHLIKTRGQQVTLRCSSQSGHNTVSWYQQALGQGPQFIFQYYREEENGRGNFPPRFSGLQFPNYSSELNVNALELDDSALYLCASSFASGSTDTQYFGPGTRLTVL.

A word on this clone: This specimen includes other DNA sequences encoding the same CDR3. This chain links TRBV20-1 with TRBJ2-1; 9 positions agree with TRBD2. The CDR3 covers 11 residues. The V segment lost 7 bases and the J segment 9 bases; nucleotides outside the gene matches: 4. Germline V CDR1 and CDR2: DFQATT, SNEGSKA (reference sequence). DNA for the CDR3: TGCAGTGTAGCGGGAGTCAGTGAGCAGTTCTTC. This sequence encodes CSVAGVSEQFF.

V usage is TRBV19 and J usage is TRBJ2-1; D gene ambiguous. This CDR3 is 17 amino acids long. V was shortened by 1 base and J by 0 bases, with 13 bases between the two germline ends. CDR1 and CDR2 (germline): LNHDA, SQIVND (reference sequence). The CDR3 here is CASSIAPGLSSYNEQFF. CDR3 coding DNA: TGTGCCAGTAGTATAGCCCCCGGCCTAAGCTCCTACAATGAGCAGTTCTTC.

V and J are TRBV7-2 and TRBJ1-5; 7 nucleotides line up with TRBD1. CDR1 and CDR2 from the germline V gene are SGHTA and FQGNSA. The CDR3 is 13 residues long. J lost 6 bases, V lost 3 bases, and 2 bases had no gene match. The CDR3 nucleotides read TGTGCCAGCAGCTTCAGGGGGGGTCAGCCCCAGCATTTT. Protein sequence: CASSFRGGQPQHF.

The chain links TRBV7-2 to TRBJ1-2; 8 nucleotides line up with TRBD1. J was trimmed by 5 bases and V by 5 bases; bases with no gene match: 4. Germline CDR1 and CDR2: SGHTA and FQGNSA. This CDR3 contains 13 residues. The CDR3 nucleotides read TGTGCCAGCAGCCCAGGGGGCCGATATGGCTACACCTTC. Protein product: CASSPGGRYGYTF.

This chain joins TRBV7-2 and TRBJ2-1; TRBD1 matches at 9 bases. Germline V gene sequence: CDR1 SGHTA, CDR2 FQGNSA. Trimming cost V 4 bases and J 4 bases; bases outside gene matches: 5. There are 15 residues in the CDR3. CDR3 sequence reads: CASSSPGTGYNEQFF. The CDR3 DNA reads as TGTGCCAGCAGCTCCCCCGGGACAGGGTACAATGAGCAGTTCTTC.

The rearrangement uses TRBV19 and TRBJ2-1, with TRBD2 matching 8 bases. The germline V gene has CDR1 LNHDA and CDR2 SQIVND (reference sequence). V was clipped by 6 bases and J by 4 bases; unmatched bases: 8. The CDR3 totals 15 residues. Here the CDR3 DNA reads TGTGCCAGTAGGCTAGCGGGCGCACTATACAATGAGCAGTTCTTC. This gives the protein CASRLAGALYNEQFF.

This clone has just one count. The genes are TRBV9 and TRBJ2-3; D possibly corresponds to TRBD2 (5 bases). V was pared by 5 bases and J by 0 bases, with 16 bases between. CDR1 is SGDLS and CDR2 is YYNGEE in the germline V gene. This CDR3 has 16 residues. DNA for the CDR3: TGTGCCAGCAGGCCCCTTGGTAGCGCAAGCACAGATACGCAGTATTTT. It codes for CASRPLGSASTDTQYF.

The genes are TRBV15 and TRBJ2-1; 9 bases line up with TRBD1. The CDR3 extends over 14 amino acids. After removal of 3 bases from V and 4 bases from J, the junction contained 1 base not matched to a gene. CDR1 and CDR2 from the germline V gene are LNHNV and YYDKDF (reference sequence). For the CDR3, the DNA is TGTGCCACCAGCAGGACAGGGGGATACAATGAGCAGTTCTTC. Residues: CATSRTGGYNEQFF.

The chain couples TRBV7-8 to TRBJ2-5; 11 bases fit TRBD2. The CDR3 runs to 16 residues. From germline, CDR1 is SGHVS and CDR2 FQNEAQ. Trimming at V came to 5 bases and at J to 5 bases, leaving 10 bases not matched to a gene. CDR3 sequence (DNA): TGTGCCAGCAGCGCGCGGGGTAGCGGGAGGGGGGAGACCCAGTACTTC. Translated, it gives CASSARGSGRGETQYF.

J is TRBJ1-2 and V is TRBV2; TRBD1 is a possible D gene (5 bases). Germline lookup yields CDR1 SNHLY and CDR2 FYNNEI. Between the trimmed V and J ends, which lost 5 bases and 0 bases, there was a span of 13 bases. The CDR3 consists of 15 residues. CDR3 region: CASSREGIANYGYTF. In DNA, the CDR3 is TGTGCCAGCAGTAGAGAGGGGATCGCTAACTATGGCTACACCTTC. Based on the CDR3 plus reference TRBV2 and TRBJ1-2, the full variable domain is EPEVTQTPSHQVTQMGQEVILRCVPISNHLYFYWYRQILGQKVEFLVSFYNNEISEKSEIFDDQFSVERPDGSNFTLKIRSTKLEDSAMYFCASSREGIANYGYTFGSGTRLTVV.

This chain uses TRBV6-5 with TRBJ1-2; D remains ambiguous. CDR3 length: 13 residues. Trimming took off 0 bases at V and 5 bases at J, with 7 bases between the two ends. CDR1 and CDR2 from the germline V gene are MNHEY and SVGAGI. DNA for the CDR3: TGTGCCAGCAGTTACTCTAAAGGGTATGGCTACACCTTC. Residues: CASSYSKGYGYTF.

The rearrangement uses TRBV27 and TRBJ2-6; D is undetermined. CDR3 length equals 13 residues. Germline values: CDR1 MNHEY, CDR2 SMNVEV (reference sequence). V was trimmed by 2 bases and J by 3 bases, leaving 2 bases between them. The DNA for the CDR3 is TGTGCCAGCAGTTTACTTGGGGCCAACGTCCTGACTTTC. As protein: CASSLLGANVLTF.

The chain couples TRBV7-6 to TRBJ2-3; D possibly corresponds to TRBD1 (5 bases). Germline CDR1 SGHVS, CDR2 FNYEAQ. There are 15 residues in the CDR3. V lost 5 bases to trimming and J lost 3 bases, with 15 bases between them. The CDR3 DNA follows: TGTGCCAGCAGCCTAGGGGAAACTAATACAGATACGCAGTATTTT. Its translation is CASSLGETNTDTQYF.